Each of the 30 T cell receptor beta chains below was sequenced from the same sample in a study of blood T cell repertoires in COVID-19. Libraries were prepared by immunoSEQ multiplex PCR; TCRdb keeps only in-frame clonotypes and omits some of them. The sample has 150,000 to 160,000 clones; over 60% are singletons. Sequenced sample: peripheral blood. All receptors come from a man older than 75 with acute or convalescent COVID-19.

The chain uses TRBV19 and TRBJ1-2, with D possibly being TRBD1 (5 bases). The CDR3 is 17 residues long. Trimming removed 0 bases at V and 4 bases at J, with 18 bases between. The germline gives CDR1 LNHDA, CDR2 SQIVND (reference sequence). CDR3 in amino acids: CASSIDPLRAGTYGYTF. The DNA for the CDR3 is TGTGCCAGTAGTATAGATCCCCTCCGAGCGGGGACCTATGGCTACACCTTC. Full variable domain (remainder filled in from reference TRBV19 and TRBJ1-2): DGGITQSPKYLFRKEGQNVTLSCEQNLNHDAMYWYRQDPGQGLRLIYYSQIVNDFQKGDIAEGYSVSREKKESFPLTVTSAQKNPTAFYLCASSIDPLRAGTYGYTFGSGTRLTVV.

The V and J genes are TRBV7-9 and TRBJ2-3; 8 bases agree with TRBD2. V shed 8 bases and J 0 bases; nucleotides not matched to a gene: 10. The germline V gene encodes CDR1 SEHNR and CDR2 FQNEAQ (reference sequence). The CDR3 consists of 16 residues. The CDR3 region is CASLRRGGSSTDTQYF. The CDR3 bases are TGTGCCAGCCTGAGGCGCGGGGGGTCTAGCACAGATACGCAGTATTTT.

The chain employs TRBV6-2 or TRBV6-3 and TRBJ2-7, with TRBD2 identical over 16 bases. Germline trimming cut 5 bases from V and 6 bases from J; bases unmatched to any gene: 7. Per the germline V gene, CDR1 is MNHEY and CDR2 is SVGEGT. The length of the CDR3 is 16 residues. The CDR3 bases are TGTGCCAGCAGTCCGGGACTAGCGGGGGGGCCTCTCGAGCAGTACGTC. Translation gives CASSPGLAGGPLEQYV.

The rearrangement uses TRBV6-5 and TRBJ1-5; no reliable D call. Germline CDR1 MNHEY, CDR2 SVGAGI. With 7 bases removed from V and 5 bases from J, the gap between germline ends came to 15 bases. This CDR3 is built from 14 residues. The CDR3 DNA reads TGTGCCAGCACCCCCCGGGAGGGCTATCAGCCCCAGCATTTT. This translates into CASTPREGYQPQHF.

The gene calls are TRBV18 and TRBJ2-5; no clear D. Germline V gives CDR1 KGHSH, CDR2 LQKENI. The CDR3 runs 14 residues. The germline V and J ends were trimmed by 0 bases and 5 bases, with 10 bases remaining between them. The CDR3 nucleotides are TGTGCCAGCTCACCACCTTCCAGCGTGGAGACCCAGTACTTC. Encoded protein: CASSPPSSVETQYF.

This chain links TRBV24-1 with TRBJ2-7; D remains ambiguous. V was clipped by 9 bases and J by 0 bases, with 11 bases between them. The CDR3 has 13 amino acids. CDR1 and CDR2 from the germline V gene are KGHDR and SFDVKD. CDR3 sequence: CATYPLSSYEQYV. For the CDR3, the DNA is TGTGCCACCTATCCGCTGAGCTCCTACGAGCAGTACGTC.

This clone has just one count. The DNA for the CDR3 is TGCAGCTTCGCCGCGCACTCTGGAAACACCATATATTTT. Protein product: CSFAAHSGNTIYF. V usage is TRBV29-1 and J usage is TRBJ1-3; unclear D gene. Looked up from germline, CDR1 is SQVTM and CDR2 is ANQGSEA. V lost 8 bases, J lost 0 bases, and 11 bases lay in between. There are 13 residues in the CDR3.

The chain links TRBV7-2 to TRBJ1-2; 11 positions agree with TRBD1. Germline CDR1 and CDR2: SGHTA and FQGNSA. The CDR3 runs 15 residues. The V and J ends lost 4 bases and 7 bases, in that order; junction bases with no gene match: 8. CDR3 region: CASSSNRDRGSGYTF. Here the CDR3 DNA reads TGTGCCAGCAGCTCGAACCGGGACAGGGGGTCTGGCTACACCTTC.

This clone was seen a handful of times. The CDR3 coding sequence is TGTGCCAGCAGCTTAATAGGGGGGGACTCGGCCACCTTC. Translation gives CASSLIGGDSATF. The gene calls are TRBV13 and TRBJ1-2; possible D gene TRBD1, 6 bases. Germline V lookup: CDR1 PRHDT, CDR2 FYEKMQ (reference sequence). V was clipped by 2 bases and J by 13 bases, with 17 bases between them. The CDR3 runs 13 residues.

The CDR3 DNA reads as TGCGCCAGCAGCTTGTACTTACCGCAAGAGACCCAGTACTTC. Residues: CASSLYLPQETQYF. J is TRBJ2-5 and V is TRBV5-1, with D unclear. The V gene's germline CDR1 is SGHRS and CDR2 YFSETQ. Trimming removed 1 base from V and 2 bases from J, with 9 bases in between. The CDR3 sequence is 14 residues long.

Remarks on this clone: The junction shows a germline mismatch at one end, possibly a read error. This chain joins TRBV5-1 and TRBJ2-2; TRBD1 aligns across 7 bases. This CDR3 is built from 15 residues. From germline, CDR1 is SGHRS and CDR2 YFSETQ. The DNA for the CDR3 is TGCGCCAGCAGCATTCGACAGGGTAACACCAGGGAGCTGTTTTTT. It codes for CASSIRQGNTRELFF.

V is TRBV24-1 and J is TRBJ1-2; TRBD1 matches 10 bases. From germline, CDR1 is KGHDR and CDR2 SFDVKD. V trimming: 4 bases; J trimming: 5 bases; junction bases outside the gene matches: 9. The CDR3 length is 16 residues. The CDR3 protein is CATSDTGTGADYGYTF. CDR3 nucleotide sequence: TGTGCCACCAGTGACACCGGGACAGGGGCGGATTATGGCTACACCTTC.

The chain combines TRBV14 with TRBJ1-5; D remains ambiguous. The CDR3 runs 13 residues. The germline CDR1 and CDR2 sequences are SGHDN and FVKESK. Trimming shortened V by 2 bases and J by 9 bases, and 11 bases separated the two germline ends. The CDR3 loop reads CASSQSGLGPQHF. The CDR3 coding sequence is TGTGCCAGCAGCCAATCGGGTTTGGGGCCCCAGCATTTT.

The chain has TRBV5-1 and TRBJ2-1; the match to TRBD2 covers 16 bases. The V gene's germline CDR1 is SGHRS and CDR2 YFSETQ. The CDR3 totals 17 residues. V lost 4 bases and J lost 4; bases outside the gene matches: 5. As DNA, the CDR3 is TGCGCCAGCAGCGCAGGGACTAGCGGGGGGGCATACAATGAGCAGTTCTTC. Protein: CASSAGTSGGAYNEQFF.

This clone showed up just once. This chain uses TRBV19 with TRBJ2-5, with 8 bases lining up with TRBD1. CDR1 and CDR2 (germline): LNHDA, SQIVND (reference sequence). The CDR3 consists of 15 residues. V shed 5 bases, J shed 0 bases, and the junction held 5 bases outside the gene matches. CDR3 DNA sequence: TGTGCCAGTAGTGGCGGGACAGGCTACCAAGAGACCCAGTACTTC. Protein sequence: CASSGGTGYQETQYF.

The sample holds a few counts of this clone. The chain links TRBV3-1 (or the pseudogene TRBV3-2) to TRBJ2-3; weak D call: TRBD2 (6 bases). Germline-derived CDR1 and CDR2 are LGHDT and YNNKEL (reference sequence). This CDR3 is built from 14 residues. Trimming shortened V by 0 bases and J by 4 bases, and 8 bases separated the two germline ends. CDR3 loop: CASSQDWRADTQYF. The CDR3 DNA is TGTGCCAGCAGCCAAGATTGGAGGGCAGATACGCAGTATTTT.

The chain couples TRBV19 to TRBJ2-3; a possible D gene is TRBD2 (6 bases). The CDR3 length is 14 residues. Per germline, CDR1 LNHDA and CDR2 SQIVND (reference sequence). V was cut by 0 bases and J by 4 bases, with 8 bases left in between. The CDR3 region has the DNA TGTGCCAGTAGTATAGATGGGAGGTCAGATACGCAGTATTTT. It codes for CASSIDGRSDTQYF.

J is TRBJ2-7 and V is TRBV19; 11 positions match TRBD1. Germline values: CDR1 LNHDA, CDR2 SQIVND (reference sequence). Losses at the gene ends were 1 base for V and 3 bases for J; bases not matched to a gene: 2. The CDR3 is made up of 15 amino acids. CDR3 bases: TGTGCCAGTAGTATAGCCGGGACAGGGGGCTACGAGCAGTACTTC. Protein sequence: CASSIAGTGGYEQYF.

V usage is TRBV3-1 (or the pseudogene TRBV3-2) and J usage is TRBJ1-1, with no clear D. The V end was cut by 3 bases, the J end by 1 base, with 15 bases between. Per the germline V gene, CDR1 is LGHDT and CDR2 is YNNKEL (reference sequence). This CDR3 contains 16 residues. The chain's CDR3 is CASSQLEGRGNTEAFF. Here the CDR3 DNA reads TGTGCCAGCAGCCAGCTAGAGGGCCGTGGGAACACTGAAGCTTTCTTT.

The CDR3 DNA reads as TGTGCCAGCGGGGGGACTAATGAAAAACTGTTTTTT. Residues: CASGGTNEKLFF. This chain joins TRBV6-6 and TRBJ1-4, with D possibly matching TRBD1 (5 bases). Trimming removed 8 bases from V and 2 bases from J, with 6 bases in between. The V gene's germline CDR1 is MNHNY and CDR2 SVGAGI (reference sequence). This CDR3 is built from 12 residues.

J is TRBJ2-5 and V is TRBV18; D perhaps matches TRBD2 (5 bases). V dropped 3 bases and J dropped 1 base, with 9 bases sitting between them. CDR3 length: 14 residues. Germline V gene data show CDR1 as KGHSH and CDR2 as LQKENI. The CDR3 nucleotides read TGTGCCAGCTCACCGAGGGAGTTCCAAGAGACCCAGTACTTC. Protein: CASSPREFQETQYF.

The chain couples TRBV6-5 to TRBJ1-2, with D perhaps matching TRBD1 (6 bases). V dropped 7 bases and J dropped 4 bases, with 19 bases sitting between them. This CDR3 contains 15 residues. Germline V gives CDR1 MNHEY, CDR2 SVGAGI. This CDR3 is CASTQGGTNSYGYTF. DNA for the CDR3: TGTGCCAGCACCCAAGGGGGGACTAATTCCTATGGCTACACCTTC.

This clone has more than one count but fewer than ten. Here the CDR3 DNA reads TGTGCCAGCAGTCCACTGGGGACAGGGTTCTCTGGAAACACCATATATTTT. Translating gives CASSPLGTGFSGNTIYF. The chain is built from TRBV2 and TRBJ1-3, with 9 bases that match TRBD1. CDR1 is SNHLY, CDR2 FYNNEI, per germline. CDR3 size: 17 residues. Trimming at V came to 5 bases and at J to 0 bases, leaving 8 bases not matched to a gene. The full variable domain, completed using reference TRBV2 and TRBJ1-3, is EPEVTQTPSHQVTQMGQEVILRCVPISNHLYFYWYRQILGQKVEFLVSFYNNEISEKSEIFDDQFSVERPDGSNFTLKIRSTKLEDSAMYFCASSPLGTGFSGNTIYFGEGSWLTVV.

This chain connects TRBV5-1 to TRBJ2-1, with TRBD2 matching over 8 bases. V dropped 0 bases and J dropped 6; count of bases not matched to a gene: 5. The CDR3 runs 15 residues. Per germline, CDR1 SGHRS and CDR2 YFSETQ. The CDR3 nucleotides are TGCGCCAGCAGCTTGGCCCCGGGGGGGGCCAATGAGCAGTTCTTC. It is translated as CASSLAPGGANEQFF.

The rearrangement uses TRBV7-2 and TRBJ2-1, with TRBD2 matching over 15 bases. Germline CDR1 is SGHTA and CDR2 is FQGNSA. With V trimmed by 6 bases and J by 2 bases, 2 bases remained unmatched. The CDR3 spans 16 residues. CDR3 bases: TGTGCCAGCAGGGGACTAGCGGGGGGCACCTACAATGAGCAGTTCTTC. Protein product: CASRGLAGGTYNEQFF. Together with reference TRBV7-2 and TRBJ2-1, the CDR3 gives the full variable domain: GAGVSQSPSNKVTEKGKDVELRCDPISGHTALYWYRQSLGQGLEFLIYFQGNSAPDKSGLPSDRFSAERTGGSVSTLTIQRTQQEDSAVYLCASRGLAGGTYNEQFFGPGTRLTVL.

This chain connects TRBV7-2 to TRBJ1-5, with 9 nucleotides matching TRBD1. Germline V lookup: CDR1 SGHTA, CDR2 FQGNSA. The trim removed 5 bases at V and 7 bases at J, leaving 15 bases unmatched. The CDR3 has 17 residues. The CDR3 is CASSNLGPGQGRQPQHF. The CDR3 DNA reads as TGTGCCAGCAGCAACTTAGGGCCGGGACAGGGACGACAGCCCCAGCATTTT.

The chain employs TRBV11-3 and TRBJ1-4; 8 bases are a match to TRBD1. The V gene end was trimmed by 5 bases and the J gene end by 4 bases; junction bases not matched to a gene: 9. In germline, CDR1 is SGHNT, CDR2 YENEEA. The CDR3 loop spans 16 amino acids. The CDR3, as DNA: TGTGCCAGCAGCACCAGGACAGGGCGGGGTAATGAAAAACTGTTTTTT. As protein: CASSTRTGRGNEKLFF.

The DNA of the CDR3 is TGTGCCAGCAGCCTGGGACAGGTTAATTCACCCCTCCACTTT. Translating it yields CASSLGQVNSPLHF. The chain links TRBV3-1 (or the pseudogene TRBV3-2) to TRBJ1-6; TRBD1 agrees at 8 bases. Germline assignment: CDR1 LGHDT and CDR2 YNNKEL (reference sequence). J gave up 6 bases and V 4 bases, and 2 bases lay outside the gene matches. The CDR3 contains 14 residues.

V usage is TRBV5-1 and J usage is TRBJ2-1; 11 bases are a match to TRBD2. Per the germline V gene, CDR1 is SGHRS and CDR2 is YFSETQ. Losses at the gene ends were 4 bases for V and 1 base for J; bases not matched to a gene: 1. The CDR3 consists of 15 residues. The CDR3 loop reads CASSRTSGSYNEQFF. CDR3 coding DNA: TGCGCCAGCAGCAGGACTAGCGGGTCCTACAATGAGCAGTTCTTC. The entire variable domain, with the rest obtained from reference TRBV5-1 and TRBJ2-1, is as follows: KAGVTQTPRYLIKTRGQQVTLSCSPISGHRSVSWYQQTPGQGLQFLFEYFSETQRNKGNFPGRFSGRQFSNSRSEMNVSTLELGDSALYLCASSRTSGSYNEQFFGPGTRLTVL.

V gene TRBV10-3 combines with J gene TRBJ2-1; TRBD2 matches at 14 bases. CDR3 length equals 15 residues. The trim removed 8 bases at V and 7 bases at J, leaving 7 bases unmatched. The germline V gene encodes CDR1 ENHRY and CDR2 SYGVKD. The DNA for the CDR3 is TGTGCCATCTCCTTGACTAGCGGGGGGGTTAATGAGCAGTTCTTC. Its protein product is CAISLTSGGVNEQFF.